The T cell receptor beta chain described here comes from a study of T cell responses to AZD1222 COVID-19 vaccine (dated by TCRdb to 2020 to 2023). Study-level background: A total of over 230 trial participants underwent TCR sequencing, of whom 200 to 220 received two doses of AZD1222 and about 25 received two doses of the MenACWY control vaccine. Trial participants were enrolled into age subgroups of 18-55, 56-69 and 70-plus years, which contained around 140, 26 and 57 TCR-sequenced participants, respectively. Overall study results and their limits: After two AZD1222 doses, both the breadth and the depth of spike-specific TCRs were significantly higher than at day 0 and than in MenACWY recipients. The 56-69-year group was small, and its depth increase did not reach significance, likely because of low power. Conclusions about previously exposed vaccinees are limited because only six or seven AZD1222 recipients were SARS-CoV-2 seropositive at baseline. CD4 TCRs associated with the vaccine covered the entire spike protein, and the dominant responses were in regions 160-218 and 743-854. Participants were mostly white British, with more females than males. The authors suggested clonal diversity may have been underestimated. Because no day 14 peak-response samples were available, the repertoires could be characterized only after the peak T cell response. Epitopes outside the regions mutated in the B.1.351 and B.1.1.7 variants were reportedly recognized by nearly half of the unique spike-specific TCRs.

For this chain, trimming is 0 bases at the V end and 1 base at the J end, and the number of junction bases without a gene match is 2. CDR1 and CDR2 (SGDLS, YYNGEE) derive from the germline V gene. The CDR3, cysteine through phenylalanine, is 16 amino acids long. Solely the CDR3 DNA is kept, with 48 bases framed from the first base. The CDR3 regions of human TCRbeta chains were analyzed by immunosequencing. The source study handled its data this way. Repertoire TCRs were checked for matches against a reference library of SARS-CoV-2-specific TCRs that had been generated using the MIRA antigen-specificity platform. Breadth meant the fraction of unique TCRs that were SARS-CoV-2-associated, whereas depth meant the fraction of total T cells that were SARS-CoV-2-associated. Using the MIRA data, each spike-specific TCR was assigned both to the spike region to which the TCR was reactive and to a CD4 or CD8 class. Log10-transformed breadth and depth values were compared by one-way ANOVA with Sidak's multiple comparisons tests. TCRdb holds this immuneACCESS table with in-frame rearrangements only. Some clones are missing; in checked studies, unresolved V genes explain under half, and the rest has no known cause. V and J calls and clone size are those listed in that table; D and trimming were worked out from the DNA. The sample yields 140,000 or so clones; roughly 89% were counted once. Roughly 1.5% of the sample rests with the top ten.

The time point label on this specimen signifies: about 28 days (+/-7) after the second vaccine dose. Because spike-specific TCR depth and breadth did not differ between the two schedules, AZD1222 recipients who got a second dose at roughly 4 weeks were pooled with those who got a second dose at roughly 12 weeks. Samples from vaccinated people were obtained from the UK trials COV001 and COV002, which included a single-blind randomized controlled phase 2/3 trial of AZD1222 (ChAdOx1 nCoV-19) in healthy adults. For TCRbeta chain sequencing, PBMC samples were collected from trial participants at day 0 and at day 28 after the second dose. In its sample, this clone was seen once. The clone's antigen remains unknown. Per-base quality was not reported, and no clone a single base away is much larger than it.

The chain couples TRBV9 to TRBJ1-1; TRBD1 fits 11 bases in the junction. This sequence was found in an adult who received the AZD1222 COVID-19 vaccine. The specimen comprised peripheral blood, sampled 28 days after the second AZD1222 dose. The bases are TGTGCCAGCAGCGTAGAAGGGACAGGGGGGAACACTGAAGCTTTCTTT. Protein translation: CASSVEGTGGNTEAFF.